This T cell receptor (beta chain) was observed in a study of cytomegalovirus exposure and HLA in healthy donors. It was with 60 Vbeta and 13 Jbeta primers that the PCR ran. Repertoires were generated with immunoSEQ multiplex PCR, while TCRdb's copy carries only in-frame clones and drops some. Its table records about 48,000 clones. CDR3 length: 15 residues. Germline CDR1 and CDR2: SGHRS and YFSETQ. J was trimmed by 5 bases and V by 4 bases; bases with no gene match: 5. The source material was PBMCs. The TCR sequence derives from a woman aged 40-49 years in good health and CMV-seronegative. The gene calls are TRBV5-1 and TRBJ2-7; 14 nucleotides line up with TRBD2. The CDR3 here is CASSTGTSGSHEQYF. The DNA for the CDR3 is TGCGCCAGCAGCACTGGGACTAGCGGGAGCCACGAGCAGTACTTC.